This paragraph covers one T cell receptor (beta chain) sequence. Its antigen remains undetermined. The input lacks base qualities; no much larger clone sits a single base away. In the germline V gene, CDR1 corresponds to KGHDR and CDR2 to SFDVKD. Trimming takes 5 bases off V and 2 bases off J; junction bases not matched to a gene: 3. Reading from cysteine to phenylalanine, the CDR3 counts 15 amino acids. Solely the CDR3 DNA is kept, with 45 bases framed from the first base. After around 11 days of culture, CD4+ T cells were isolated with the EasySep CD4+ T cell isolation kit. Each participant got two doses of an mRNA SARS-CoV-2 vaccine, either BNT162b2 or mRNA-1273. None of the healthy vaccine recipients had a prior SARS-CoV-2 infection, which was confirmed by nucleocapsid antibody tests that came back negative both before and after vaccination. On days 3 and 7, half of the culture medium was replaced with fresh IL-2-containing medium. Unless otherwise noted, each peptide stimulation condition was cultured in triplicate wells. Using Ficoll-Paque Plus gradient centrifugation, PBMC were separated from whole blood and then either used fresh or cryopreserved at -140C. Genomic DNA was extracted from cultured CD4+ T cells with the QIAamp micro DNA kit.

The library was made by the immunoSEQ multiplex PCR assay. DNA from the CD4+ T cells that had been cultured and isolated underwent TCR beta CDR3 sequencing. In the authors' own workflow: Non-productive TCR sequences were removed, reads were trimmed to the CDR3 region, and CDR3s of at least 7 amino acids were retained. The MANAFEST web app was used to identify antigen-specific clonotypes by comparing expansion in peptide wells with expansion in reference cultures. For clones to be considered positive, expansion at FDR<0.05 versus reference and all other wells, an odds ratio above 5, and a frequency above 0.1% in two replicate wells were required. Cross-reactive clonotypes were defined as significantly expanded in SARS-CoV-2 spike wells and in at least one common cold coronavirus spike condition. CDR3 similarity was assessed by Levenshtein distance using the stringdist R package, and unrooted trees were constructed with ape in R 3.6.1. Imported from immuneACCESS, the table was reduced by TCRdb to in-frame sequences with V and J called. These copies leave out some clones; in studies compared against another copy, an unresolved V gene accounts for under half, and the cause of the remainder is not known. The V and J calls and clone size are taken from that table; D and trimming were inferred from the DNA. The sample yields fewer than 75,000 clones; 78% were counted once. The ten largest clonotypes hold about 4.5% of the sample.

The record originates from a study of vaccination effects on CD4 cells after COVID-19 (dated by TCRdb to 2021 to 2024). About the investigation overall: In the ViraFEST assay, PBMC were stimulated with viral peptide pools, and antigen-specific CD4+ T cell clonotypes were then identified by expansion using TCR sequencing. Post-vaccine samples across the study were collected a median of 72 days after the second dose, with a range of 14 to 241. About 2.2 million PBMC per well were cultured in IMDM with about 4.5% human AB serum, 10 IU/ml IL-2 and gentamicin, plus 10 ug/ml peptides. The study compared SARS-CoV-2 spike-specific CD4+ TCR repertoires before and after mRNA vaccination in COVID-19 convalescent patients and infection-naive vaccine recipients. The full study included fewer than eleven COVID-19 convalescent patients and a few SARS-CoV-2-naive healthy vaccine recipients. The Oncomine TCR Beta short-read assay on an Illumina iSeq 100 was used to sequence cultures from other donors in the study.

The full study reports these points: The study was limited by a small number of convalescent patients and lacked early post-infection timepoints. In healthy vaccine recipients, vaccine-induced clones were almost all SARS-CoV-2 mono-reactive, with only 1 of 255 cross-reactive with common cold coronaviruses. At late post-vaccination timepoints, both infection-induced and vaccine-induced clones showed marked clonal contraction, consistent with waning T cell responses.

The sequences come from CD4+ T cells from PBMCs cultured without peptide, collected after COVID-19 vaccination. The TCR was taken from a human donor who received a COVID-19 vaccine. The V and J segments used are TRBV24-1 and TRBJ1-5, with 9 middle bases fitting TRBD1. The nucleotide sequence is TGTGCCACCAGTGGGGGACAGGGTGGCAATCAGCCCCAGCATTTT. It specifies CATSGGQGGNQPQHF.